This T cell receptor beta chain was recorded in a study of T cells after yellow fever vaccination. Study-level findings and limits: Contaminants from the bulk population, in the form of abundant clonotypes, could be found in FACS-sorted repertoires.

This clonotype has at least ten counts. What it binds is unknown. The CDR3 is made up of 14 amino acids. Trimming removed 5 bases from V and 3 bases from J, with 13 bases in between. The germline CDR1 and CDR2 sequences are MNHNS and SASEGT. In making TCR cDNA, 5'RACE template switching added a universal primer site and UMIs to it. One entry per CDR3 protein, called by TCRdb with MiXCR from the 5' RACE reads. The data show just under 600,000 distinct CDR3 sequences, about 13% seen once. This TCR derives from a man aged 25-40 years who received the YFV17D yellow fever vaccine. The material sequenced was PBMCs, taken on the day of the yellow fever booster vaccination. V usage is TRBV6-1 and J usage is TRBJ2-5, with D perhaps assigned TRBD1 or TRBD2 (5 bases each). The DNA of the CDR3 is TGTGCCAGCAGTAAGCCGGGGCCAAAAGAGACCCAGTACTTC. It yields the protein CASSKPGPKETQYF.